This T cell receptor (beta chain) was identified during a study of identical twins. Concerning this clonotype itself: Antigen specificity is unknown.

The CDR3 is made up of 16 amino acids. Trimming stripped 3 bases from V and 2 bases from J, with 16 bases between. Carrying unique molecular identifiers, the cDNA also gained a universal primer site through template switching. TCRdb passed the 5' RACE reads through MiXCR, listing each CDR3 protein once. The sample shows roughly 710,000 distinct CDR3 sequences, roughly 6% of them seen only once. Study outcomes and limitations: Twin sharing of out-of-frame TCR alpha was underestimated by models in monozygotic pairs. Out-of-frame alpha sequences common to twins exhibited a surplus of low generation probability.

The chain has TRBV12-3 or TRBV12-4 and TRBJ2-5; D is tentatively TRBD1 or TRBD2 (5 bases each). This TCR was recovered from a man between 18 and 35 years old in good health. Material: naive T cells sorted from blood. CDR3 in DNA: TGTGCCAGCAGTTTCTCGCTGGGGGTGGGGCAAGAGACCCAGTACTTC. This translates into CASSFSLGVGQETQYF.